A single sample is the source of the 19 T cell receptor beta chains below, sequenced in a study of blood T cell repertoires in COVID-19. The assay was immunoSEQ multiplex PCR, and TCRdb's table has in-frame clones only and misses some. The sample consists of fewer than 350,000 clones, roughly nine tenths of them appearing once. Sequenced: peripheral blood. These receptors all come from a man between 40 and 49 years old with active or convalescent COVID-19.

J is TRBJ1-2 and V is TRBV24-1; a possible D gene is TRBD1 (6 bases). Trimming removed 3 bases from V and 3 bases from J, with 10 bases in between. The CDR3 length is 14 residues. CDR1 and CDR2 (germline): KGHDR, SFDVKD. CDR3 in amino acids: CATSDLRTDYGYTF. In DNA form, the CDR3 reads TGTGCCACCAGTGATCTCCGGACAGACTATGGCTACACCTTC.

This clone was seen only once. This chain joins TRBV21-1 and TRBJ2-2; TRBD1, as called in the table, went unchecked against the DNA. TRBV21-1 is assigned pseudogene status. The CDR3 is 13 amino acids. The CDR3 spells CASRGQANGELFF. The CDR3, as DNA: TGTGCCAGCAGGGGACAGGCAAACGGGGAGCTGTTTTTT.

This clone was observed a few times. The chain uses TRBV9 and TRBJ1-6; a weak D match, TRBD1 (5 bases). Trimming stripped 0 bases from V and 7 bases from J, with 8 bases between. Germline V gives CDR1 SGDLS, CDR2 YYNGEE. The CDR3 extends over 14 amino acids. The DNA for the CDR3 is TGTGCCAGCAGCGTAGCCAGGGTGAATTCACCCCTCCACTTT. Translation gives CASSVARVNSPLHF.

The chain employs TRBV28 and TRBJ1-5, with 7 bases identical to TRBD1. Germline trimming cut 4 bases from V and 1 base from J; bases unmatched to any gene: 10. The germline CDR1 and CDR2 sequences are MDHEN and SYDVKM. The CDR3 sequence is 17 residues long. The CDR3 nucleotides are TGTGCCAGCAGTTCTTTTCAGGGGGGTGACAGCAATCAGCCCCAGCATTTT. Its protein is CASSSFQGGDSNQPQHF.

The V call is TRBV3-1 (or the pseudogene TRBV3-2), the J call TRBJ1-6, with D uncertain. V shed 3 bases and J shed 11 bases, with 11 bases lying between them. This CDR3 is 13 amino acids long. Looked up from germline, CDR1 is LGHDT and CDR2 is YNNKEL (reference sequence). CDR3 sequence reads: CASSQGLRAPLHF. The CDR3 nucleotides read TGTGCCAGCAGCCAGGGCCTGAGGGCACCCCTCCACTTT.

The chain couples TRBV29-1 to TRBJ1-4; no clear D. CDR3 length equals 13 residues. V lost 6 bases and J 6 bases, leaving 14 bases between the germline ends. Germline V gene data show CDR1 as SQVTM and CDR2 as ANQGSEA. The CDR3 loop reads CSVGTGFDEKLFF. The CDR3 bases are TGCAGCGTCGGAACGGGGTTTGATGAAAAACTGTTTTTT.

The chain uses TRBV2 and TRBJ2-7; D is possibly TRBD2 (6 bases). This CDR3 has 14 amino acids. Trimming removed 6 bases from V and 0 bases from J, with 12 bases in between. The V gene's germline CDR1 is SNHLY and CDR2 FYNNEI. This CDR3 reads CASSPGLSSYEQYF. CDR3 DNA sequence: TGTGCCAGCAGCCCGGGACTGAGCTCCTACGAGCAGTACTTC.

The chain recombines TRBV27 with TRBJ2-3; TRBD1 agrees at 7 bases. Per germline, CDR1 MNHEY and CDR2 SMNVEV (reference sequence). The CDR3 runs 14 residues. V lost 3 bases, J lost 4 bases, and 4 bases stayed unmatched. CDR3 sequence (DNA): TGTGCCAGCAGTTTTGGGACAGCAGCAGATACGCAGTATTTT. This sequence encodes CASSFGTAADTQYF.

This clone was seen a single time. V is TRBV7-9 and J is TRBJ1-2; D perhaps matches TRBD1 (6 bases). Per germline, CDR1 SEHNR and CDR2 FQNEAQ (reference sequence). V was trimmed by 0 bases and J by 7 bases, leaving 12 bases between them. The CDR3 has 14 residues. The CDR3 protein is CASSLAGQIFGYTF. In DNA form, the CDR3 reads TGTGCCAGCAGCTTAGCGGGACAAATATTTGGCTACACCTTC. The whole variable domain, remainder taken from reference TRBV7-9 and TRBJ1-2, is DTGVSQNPRHKITKRGQNVTFRCDPISEHNRLYWYRQTLGQGPEFLTYFQNEAQLEKSRLLSDRFSAERPKGSFSTLEIQRTEQGDSAMYLCASSLAGQIFGYTFGSGTRLTVV.

In this sample, this clone turned up once. CDR3 nucleotide sequence: TGTGCCAGCAGGGTTACAGGGAGCTCCTACGAGCAGTACTTC. It specifies CASRVTGSSYEQYF. The chain recombines TRBV6-5 with TRBJ2-7, with TRBD1 as a possible D gene (6 bases). Germline values: CDR1 MNHEY, CDR2 SVGAGI. The CDR3 has 14 amino acids. Trimming removed 6 bases at V and 0 bases at J, with 12 bases between.

The chain uses TRBV6-6 and TRBJ2-2; weak D call: TRBD2 (6 bases). V dropped 6 bases and J dropped 1 base, with 12 bases sitting between them. This CDR3 contains 15 residues. Germline CDR1 and CDR2: MNHNY and SVGAGI (reference sequence). CDR3 amino acids: CASSPLGGNTGELFF. CDR3 in DNA: TGTGCCAGCAGCCCTCTGGGGGGGAACACCGGGGAGCTGTTTTTT.

The chain uses TRBV6-5 and TRBJ2-1; a possible D gene is TRBD2 (6 bases). In germline, CDR1 is MNHEY, CDR2 SVGAGI. The V end lost 3 bases, the J end lost 8 bases, and 11 bases lay between the germline ends. The length of the CDR3 is 13 residues. The CDR3 is CASSYWERDEQFF. CDR3 sequence (DNA): TGTGCCAGCAGTTATTGGGAGCGGGATGAGCAGTTCTTC.

The chain is built from TRBV30 and TRBJ2-5; 8 bases map to TRBD2. This CDR3 has 13 residues. With 5 bases clipped from V and 4 bases from J, the junction kept 6 bases outside the gene matches. CDR1 is GTSNPN, CDR2 SVGIG, per germline (reference sequence). The CDR3 loop is CAWESGSVETQYF. For the CDR3, the DNA is TGTGCCTGGGAGAGCGGGAGCGTAGAGACCCAGTACTTC. Combining the CDR3 with reference TRBV30 and TRBJ2-5 gives the whole variable domain SQTIHQWPATLVQPVGSPLSLECTVEGTSNPNLYWYRQAAGRGLQLLFYSVGIGQISSEVPQNLSASRPQDRQFILSSKKLLLSDSGFYLCAWESGSVETQYFGPGTRLLVL.

The V gene is TRBV24-1, the J gene TRBJ1-2, with D possibly TRBD1 on 5 matching bases. Germline CDR1 and CDR2: KGHDR and SFDVKD. V was pared by 2 bases and J by 8 bases, with 8 bases between. This CDR3 contains 12 residues. CDR3 protein: CATSDYRRGYTF. CDR3 nucleotides: TGTGCCACCAGTGATTACAGGAGAGGCTACACCTTC.

CDR3 nucleotides: TGCGCCAGCAGCTTGGTCTCGGGGGGGCCGGCGGATGAGCAGTTCTTC. It is translated as CASSLVSGGPADEQFF. The rearrangement links TRBV5-1 to TRBJ2-1; 8 nucleotides line up with TRBD2. V lost 0 bases to trimming and J lost 8 bases; unmatched junction nucleotides: 10. The germline V gene encodes CDR1 SGHRS and CDR2 YFSETQ. The CDR3 is 16 residues long. The whole variable domain, remainder taken from reference TRBV5-1 and TRBJ2-1, is KAGVTQTPRYLIKTRGQQVTLSCSPISGHRSVSWYQQTPGQGLQFLFEYFSETQRNKGNFPGRFSGRQFSNSRSEMNVSTLELGDSALYLCASSLVSGGPADEQFFGPGTRLTVL.

The genes are TRBV5-4 and TRBJ2-7; 7 bases are a match to TRBD2. The CDR3 length is 12 residues. The V and J ends lost 7 bases and 5 bases, in that order; junction bases with no gene match: 6. Germline CDR1 SGHNT, CDR2 YYREEE (reference sequence). The CDR3 nucleotides read TGTGCCAGCGGGGGGGGGTCCAACGAGCAGTACTTC. Translating gives CASGGGSNEQYF.

The CDR3 DNA sequence: TGTGCCAGCAGCTTGCGGGGGAGGGCCTACGAGCAGTACTTC. The encoded protein is CASSLRGRAYEQYF. The genes are TRBV13 and TRBJ2-7; TRBD2 matches 7 bases. CDR1 and CDR2 from the germline V gene are PRHDT and FYEKMQ (reference sequence). With V trimmed by 3 bases and J by 2 bases, 4 bases remained unmatched. This CDR3 has 14 amino acids. Looking up the rest from reference TRBV13 and TRBJ2-7 gives the full variable domain: AAGVIQSPRHLIKEKRETATLKCYPIPRHDTVYWYQQGPGQDPQFLISFYEKMQSDKGSIPDRFSAQQFSDYHSELNMSSLELGDSALYFCASSLRGRAYEQYFGPGTRLTVT.

Comment on this clone: Other DNA sequences in the sample encode the same CDR3. The CDR3 region has the DNA TGTGCCAGCAGCTTAGCTCCGGGTAACTATGGCTACACCTTC. The encoded protein is CASSLAPGNYGYTF. The V and J genes are TRBV7-2 and TRBJ1-2; D is unclear. CDR3 length: 14 residues. V was pared by 0 bases and J by 1 base, with 6 bases between. Germline CDR1 reads SGHTA; CDR2 reads FQGNSA. Supplemented by reference TRBV7-2 and TRBJ1-2, the full variable domain reads GAGVSQSPSNKVTEKGKDVELRCDPISGHTALYWYRQSLGQGLEFLIYFQGNSAPDKSGLPSDRFSAERTGGSVSTLTIQRTQQEDSAVYLCASSLAPGNYGYTFGSGTRLTVV.

The chain recombines TRBV11-2 with TRBJ2-2; 7 bases are a match to TRBD2. This CDR3 spans 16 amino acids. With V trimmed by 7 bases and J by 4 bases, 12 bases remained unmatched. Germline V gene lookup returns CDR1 SGHAT and CDR2 FQNNGV. In nucleotides, the CDR3 is TGTGCCAGCAACTTCGGCTGGGGGGGAATCACCGGGGAGCTGTTTTTT. This encodes CASNFGWGGITGELFF.